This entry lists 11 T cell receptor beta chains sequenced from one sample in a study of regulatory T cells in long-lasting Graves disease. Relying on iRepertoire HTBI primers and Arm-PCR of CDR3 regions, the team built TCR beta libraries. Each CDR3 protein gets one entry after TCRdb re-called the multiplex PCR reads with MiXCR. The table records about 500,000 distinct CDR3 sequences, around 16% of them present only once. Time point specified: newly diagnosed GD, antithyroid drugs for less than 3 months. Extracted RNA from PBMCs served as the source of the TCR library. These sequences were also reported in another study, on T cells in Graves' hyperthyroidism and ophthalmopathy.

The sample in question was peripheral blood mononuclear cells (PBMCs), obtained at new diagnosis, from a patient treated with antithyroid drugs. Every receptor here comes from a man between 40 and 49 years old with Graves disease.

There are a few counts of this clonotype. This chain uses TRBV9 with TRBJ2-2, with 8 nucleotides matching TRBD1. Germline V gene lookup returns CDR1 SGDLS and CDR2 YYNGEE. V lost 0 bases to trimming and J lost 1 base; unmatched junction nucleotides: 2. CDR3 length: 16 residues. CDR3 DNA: TGTGCCAGCAGCGTAGCAGGGGGCGGGAACACCGGGGAGCTGTTTTTT. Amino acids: CASSVAGGGNTGELFF. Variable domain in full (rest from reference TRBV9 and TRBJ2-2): DSGVTQTPKHLITATGQRVTLRCSPRSGDLSVYWYQQSLDQGLQFLIQYYNGEERAKGNILERFSAQQFPDLHSELNLSSLELGDSALYFCASSVAGGGNTGELFFGEGSRLTVL.

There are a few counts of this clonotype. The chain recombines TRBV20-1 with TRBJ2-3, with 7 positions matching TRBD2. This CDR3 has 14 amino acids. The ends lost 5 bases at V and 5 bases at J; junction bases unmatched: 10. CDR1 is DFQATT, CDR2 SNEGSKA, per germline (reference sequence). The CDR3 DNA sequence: TGCAGTGCTCTTCTAGCGGAATCCCGAGATACGCAGTATTTT. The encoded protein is CSALLAESRDTQYF.

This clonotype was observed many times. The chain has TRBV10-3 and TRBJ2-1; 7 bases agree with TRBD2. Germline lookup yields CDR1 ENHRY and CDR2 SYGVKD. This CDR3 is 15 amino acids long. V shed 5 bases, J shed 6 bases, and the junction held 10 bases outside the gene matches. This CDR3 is CAISLGTSGGNEQFF. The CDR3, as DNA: TGTGCCATCAGTCTAGGGACCTCGGGGGGCAATGAGCAGTTCTTC.

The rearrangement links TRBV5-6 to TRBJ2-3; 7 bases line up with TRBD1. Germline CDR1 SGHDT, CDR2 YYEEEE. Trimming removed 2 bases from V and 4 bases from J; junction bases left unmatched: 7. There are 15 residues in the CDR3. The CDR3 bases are TGTGCCAGCAGCTTAATAAGGGGGCAGGCAGATACGCAGTATTTT. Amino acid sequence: CASSLIRGQADTQYF.

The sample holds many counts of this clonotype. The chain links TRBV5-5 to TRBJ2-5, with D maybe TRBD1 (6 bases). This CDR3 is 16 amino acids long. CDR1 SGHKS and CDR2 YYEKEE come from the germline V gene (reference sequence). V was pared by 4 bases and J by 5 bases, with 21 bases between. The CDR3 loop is CASSPRTGSGRETQYF. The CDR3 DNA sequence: TGTGCCAGCAGCCCGAGAACAGGGTCGGGAAGGGAGACCCAGTACTTC.

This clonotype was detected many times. The CDR3 reads CSASPPVGQVNEKLFF. The CDR3 DNA follows: TGCAGTGCTAGTCCCCCCGTCGGGCAGGTTAATGAAAAACTGTTTTTT. The chain uses TRBV20-1 and TRBJ1-4; D gene ambiguous. Germline V gene sequence: CDR1 DFQATT, CDR2 SNEGSKA (reference sequence). V lost 3 bases, J lost 4 bases, and 18 bases lay in between. The CDR3 is made up of 16 amino acids.

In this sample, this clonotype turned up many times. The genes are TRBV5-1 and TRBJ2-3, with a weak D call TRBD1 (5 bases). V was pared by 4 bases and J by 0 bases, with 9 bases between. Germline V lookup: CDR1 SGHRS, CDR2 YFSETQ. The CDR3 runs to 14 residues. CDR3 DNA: TGCGCCAGCAGCACATCAGGGAGCACAGATACGCAGTATTTT. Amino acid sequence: CASSTSGSTDTQYF.

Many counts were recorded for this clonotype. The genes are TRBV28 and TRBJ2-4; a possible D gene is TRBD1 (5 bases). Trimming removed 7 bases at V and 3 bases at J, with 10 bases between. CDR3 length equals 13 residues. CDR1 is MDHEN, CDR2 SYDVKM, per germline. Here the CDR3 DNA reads TGTGCCAGCAATGGCAGGGACAAAAACATTCAGTACTTC. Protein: CASNGRDKNIQYF.

CDR3 in amino acids: CASSHNGVGANVLTF. The CDR3 DNA sequence: TGTGCCAGCAGCCACAACGGGGTCGGGGCCAACGTCCTGACTTTC. V gene TRBV11-2 combines with J gene TRBJ2-6, with a possible D match to TRBD2 (5 bases). V lost 5 bases, J lost 4 bases, and 12 bases lay in between. Per the germline V gene, CDR1 is SGHAT and CDR2 is FQNNGV. The CDR3 contains 15 residues. Combining the CDR3 with reference TRBV11-2 and TRBJ2-6 gives the whole variable domain EAGVAQSPRYKIIEKRQSVAFWCNPISGHATLYWYQQILGQGPKLLIQFQNNGVVDDSQLPKDRFSAERLKGVDSTLKIQPAKLEDSAVYLCASSHNGVGANVLTFGAGSRLTVL.

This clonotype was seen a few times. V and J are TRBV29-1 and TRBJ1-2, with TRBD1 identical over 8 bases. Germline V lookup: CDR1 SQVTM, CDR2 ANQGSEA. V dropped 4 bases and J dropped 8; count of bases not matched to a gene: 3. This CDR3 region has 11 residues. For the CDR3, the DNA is TGCAGCGTTGTGACAGGGGCGGGCTACACCTTC. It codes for CSVVTGAGYTF. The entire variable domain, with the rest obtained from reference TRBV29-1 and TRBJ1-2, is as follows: SAVISQKPSRDICQRGTSLTIQCQVDSQVTMMFWYRQQPGQSLTLIATANQGSEATYESGFVIDKFPISRPNLTFSTLTVSNMSPEDSSIYLCSVVTGAGYTFGSGTRLTVV.

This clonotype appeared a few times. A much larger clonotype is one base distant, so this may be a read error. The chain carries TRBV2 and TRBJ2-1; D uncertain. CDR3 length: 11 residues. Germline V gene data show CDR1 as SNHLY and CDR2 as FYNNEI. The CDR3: CASSVGHERFF. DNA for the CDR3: TGTGCCAGCAGTGTAGGCCATGAGCGGTTCTTC.